Listed below are T cell receptor beta chains from one sample, sequenced in a study of identical twins. MiXCR was run by TCRdb on the 5' RACE reads, yielding one entry per CDR3 protein. Of about 240,000 distinct CDR3 sequences listed, roughly 10% are singletons. The sequenced sample was memory T cells sorted from blood. The receptors were sampled from a man over 45 in good health. CDR3s include the opening cysteine and the closing phenylalanine or tryptophan. The D gene is left open where the match is weak. Where a row states a size, it is once, few, many or the class of an expanded clone; other rows omit it.

J: TRBJ1-2
D: TRBD1
V: TRBV5-5
size: many
DNA: TGTGCCAGCAGCCCAAGGACAGGAATACCTTATGGCTACACCTTC
CDR3: CASSPRTGIPYGYTF

J: TRBJ2-2
D: TRBD1
V: TRBV3-1
size: NA
DNA: TGTGCCAGCAGCCATACCCGGGACAGGGGACGGGGGGAGCTGTTTTTT
CDR3: CASSHTRDRGRGELFF

J: TRBJ1-2
D: TRBD1
V: TRBV6-5
size: many
DNA: TGTGCCAGCACCTACTCGGGGACAGGAGCCTATGGCTACACCTTC
CDR3: CASTYSGTGAYGYTF

J: TRBJ1-2
D: NA
V: TRBV7-2
size: NA
DNA: TGTGCCAGCAGCTCGCGGGCGACAGACCTCTATGGCTACACCTTC
CDR3: CASSSRATDLYGYTF

J: TRBJ1-1
D: TRBD1
V: TRBV5-1
size: many
DNA: TGCGCCAGCAGCCTGGGACAGGCCCAAGCTTTCTTT
CDR3: CASSLGQAQAFF

J: TRBJ1-2
D: TRBD1
V: TRBV6-1
size: few
DNA: TGTGCCAGCAGTGACGCCGGACAGGCGCCTAACTATGGCTACACCTTC
CDR3: CASSDAGQAPNYGYTF

J: TRBJ2-3
D: TRBD2
V: TRBV28
size: NA
DNA: TGTGCCAGCAGTTCCGTAGCGGGAATTTCCACAGATACGCAGTATTTT
CDR3: CASSSVAGISTDTQYF

J: TRBJ1-4
D: NA
V: TRBV29-1
size: few
DNA: TGCAGCGCCATCGGAAGGGGGGGGTCTAATGAAAAACTGTTTTTT
CDR3: CSAIGRGGSNEKLFF

J: TRBJ2-4
D: NA
V: TRBV5-6
size: many
DNA: TGTGCCAGCAGCTCCGATTCCAAAAACATTCAGTACTTC
CDR3: CASSSDSKNIQYF

J: TRBJ2-7
D: TRBD1
V: TRBV5-1
size: many
DNA: TGCGCCAGCAGCTTGGAGACAGGGGAGTACGAGCAGTACTTC
CDR3: CASSLETGEYEQYF

J: TRBJ2-1
D: TRBD1
V: TRBV11-2
size: many
DNA: TGTGCCAGCAGCGTTCACCTACAGGGGATGTCCTACAATGAGCAGTTCTTC
CDR3: CASSVHLQGMSYNEQFF

J: TRBJ2-7
D: NA
V: TRBV6-1
size: many
DNA: TGTGCCAGCAGCATTGACGGGGTTGGAAACGAGCAGTACTTC
CDR3: CASSIDGVGNEQYF